One T cell receptor (beta chain) is described in this entry. Its specificity is unknown. The sample comes from a study of CD8+ T cells in alopecia areata. Study-wide background: After 6 to 18 months of tofacitinib, follow-up continued 6 months off drug. Percentage of affected scalp area was the basis on which treated patients' severity was scored.

Germline V gene data show CDR1 as GTSNPN and CDR2 as SVGIG (reference sequence). V dropped 7 bases and J dropped 4; count of bases not matched to a gene: 8. The CDR3 loop spans 13 amino acids. Treatment defined: oral pan-JAK inhibitor, 5-10 mg twice daily. Sorting separated CD4+ and CD8+ T cells out of PBMCs. Extracted RNA was reverse transcribed, and the resulting cDNA served as sequencing template. TCRdb's table, derived via immunoSEQ multiplex PCR, lists solely in-frame clones and lacks some. This sample has around 100,000 clones; less than 75% occur once, and the top ten carry 10% to 15%. Findings of the study overall: Tofacitinib significantly lowered scalp clonality and expanded CD8+ clones among the top 100.

The chain uses TRBV30 and TRBJ2-7; TRBD1 agrees at 9 bases. Here the sequenced sample was CD8+ T cells sorted from blood, taken at week 24, from a patient treated with tofacitinib. This TCR derives from a human donor with alopecia areata. The CDR3 protein is CAFRRTGEYEQYF. The CDR3 DNA sequence: TGTGCCTTTCGTCGGACAGGGGAGTACGAGCAGTACTTC.